Below, 2 T cell receptor beta chains from the same sample are listed, as sequenced in a study of blood T cell repertoires in COVID-19. The data were produced by immunoSEQ multiplex PCR, yet TCRdb's version contains in-frame clones alone and is incomplete. Counted here are a few hundred thousand clones, roughly nine tenths occurring once; the ten biggest clones make up about 1%. The sequenced sample was PBMCs or T cells enriched from blood (not recorded which). The receptor set was obtained from a young man who had recovered from COVID-19.

The genes are TRBV5-8 and TRBJ1-1; 7 bases line up with TRBD1. CDR1 and CDR2 (germline): SGHTS, YDEGEE. V was pared by 4 bases and J by 0 bases, with 15 bases of the junction left unmatched. The CDR3 loop spans 18 amino acids. Written as DNA, the CDR3 is TGTGCCAGCAGCGGGATCGGACAGGACGCAAGCCTGAACACTGAAGCTTTCTTT. Its translation is CASSGIGQDASLNTEAFF.

This chain joins TRBV7-2 and TRBJ2-1; 9 positions match TRBD2. This CDR3 spans 16 amino acids. Germline V gene sequence: CDR1 SGHTA, CDR2 FQGNSA. With V trimmed by 4 bases and J by 4 bases, 8 bases remained unmatched. The CDR3 here is CASSSLAGGPYNEQFF. DNA for the CDR3: TGTGCCAGCAGCTCCCTTGCGGGAGGGCCGTACAATGAGCAGTTCTTC. The full variable domain, rest sourced from reference TRBV7-2 and TRBJ2-1, is GAGVSQSPSNKVTEKGKDVELRCDPISGHTALYWYRQSLGQGLEFLIYFQGNSAPDKSGLPSDRFSAERTGGSVSTLTIQRTQQEDSAVYLCASSSLAGGPYNEQFFGPGTRLTVL.